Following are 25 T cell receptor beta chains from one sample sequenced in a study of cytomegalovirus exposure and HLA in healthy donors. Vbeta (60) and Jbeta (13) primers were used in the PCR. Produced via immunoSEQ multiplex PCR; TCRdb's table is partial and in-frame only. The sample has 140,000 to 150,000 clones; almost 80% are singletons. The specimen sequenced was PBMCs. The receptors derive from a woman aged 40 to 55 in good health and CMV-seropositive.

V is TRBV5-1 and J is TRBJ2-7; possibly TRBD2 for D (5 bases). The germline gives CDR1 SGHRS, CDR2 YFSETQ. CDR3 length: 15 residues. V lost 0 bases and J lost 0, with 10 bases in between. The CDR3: CASSLVQRSSYEQYF. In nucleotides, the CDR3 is TGCGCCAGCAGCTTGGTGCAGCGGAGCTCCTACGAGCAGTACTTC.

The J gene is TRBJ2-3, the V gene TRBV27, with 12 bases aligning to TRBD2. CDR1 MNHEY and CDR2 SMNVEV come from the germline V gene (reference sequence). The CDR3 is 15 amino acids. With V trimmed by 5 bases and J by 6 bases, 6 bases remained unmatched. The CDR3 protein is CASSRGLAGFDTQYF. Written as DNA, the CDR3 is TGTGCCAGCAGTCGCGGACTAGCGGGGTTCGATACGCAGTATTTT.

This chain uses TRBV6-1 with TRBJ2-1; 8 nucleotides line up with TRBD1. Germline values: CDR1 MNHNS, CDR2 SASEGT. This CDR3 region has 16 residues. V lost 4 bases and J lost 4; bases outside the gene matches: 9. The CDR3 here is CASSGQGSVGYNEQFF. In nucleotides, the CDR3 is TGTGCCAGCAGTGGACAGGGGTCAGTAGGGTACAATGAGCAGTTCTTC.

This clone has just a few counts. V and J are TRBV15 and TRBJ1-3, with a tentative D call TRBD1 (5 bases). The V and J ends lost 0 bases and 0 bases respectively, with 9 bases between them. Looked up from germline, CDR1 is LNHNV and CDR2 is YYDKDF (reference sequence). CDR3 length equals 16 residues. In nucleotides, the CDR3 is TGTGCCACCAGCAGAGATCGGGGGAGCTCTGGAAACACCATATATTTT. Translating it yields CATSRDRGSSGNTIYF.

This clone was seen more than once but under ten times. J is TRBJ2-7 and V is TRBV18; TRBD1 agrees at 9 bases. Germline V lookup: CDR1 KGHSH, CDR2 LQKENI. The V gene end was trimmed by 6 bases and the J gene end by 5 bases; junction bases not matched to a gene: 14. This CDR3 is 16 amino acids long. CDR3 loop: CASSLQPPGTGNEQYF. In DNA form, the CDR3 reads TGTGCCAGCTCTCTTCAACCTCCCGGGACAGGGAACGAGCAGTACTTC.

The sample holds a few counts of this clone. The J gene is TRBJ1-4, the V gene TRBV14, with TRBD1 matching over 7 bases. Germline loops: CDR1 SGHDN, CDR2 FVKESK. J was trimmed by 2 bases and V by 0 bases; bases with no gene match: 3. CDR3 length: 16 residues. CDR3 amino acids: CASSQDRGRTNEKLFF. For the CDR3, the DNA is TGTGCCAGCAGCCAAGACAGGGGGAGGACTAATGAAAAACTGTTTTTT.

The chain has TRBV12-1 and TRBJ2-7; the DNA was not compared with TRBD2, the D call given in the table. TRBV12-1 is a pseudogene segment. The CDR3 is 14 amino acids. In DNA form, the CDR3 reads TGTGCCAGACCACGGACAGAGGAGGGGGGGGAGCAGTACTTC. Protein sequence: CARPRTEEGGEQYF.

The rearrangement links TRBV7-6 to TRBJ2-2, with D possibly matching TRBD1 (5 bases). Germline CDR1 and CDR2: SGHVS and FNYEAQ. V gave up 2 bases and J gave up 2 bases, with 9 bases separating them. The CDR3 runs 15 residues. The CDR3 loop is CASSLMGLNTGELFF. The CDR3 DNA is TGTGCCAGCAGCTTAATGGGGCTCAACACCGGGGAGCTGTTTTTT. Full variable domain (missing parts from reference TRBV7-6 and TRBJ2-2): GAGVSQSPRYKVTKRGQDVALRCDPISGHVSLYWYRQALGQGPEFLTYFNYEAQQDKSGLPNDRFSAERPEGSISTLTIQRTEQRDSAMYRCASSLMGLNTGELFFGEGSRLTVL.

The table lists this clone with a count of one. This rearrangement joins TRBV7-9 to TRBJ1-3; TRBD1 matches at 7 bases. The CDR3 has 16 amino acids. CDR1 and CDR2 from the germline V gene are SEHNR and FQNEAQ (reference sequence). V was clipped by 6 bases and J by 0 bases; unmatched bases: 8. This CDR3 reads CASSRQGLHSGNTIYF. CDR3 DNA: TGTGCCAGCAGTCGACAGGGTCTCCACTCTGGAAACACCATATATTTT.

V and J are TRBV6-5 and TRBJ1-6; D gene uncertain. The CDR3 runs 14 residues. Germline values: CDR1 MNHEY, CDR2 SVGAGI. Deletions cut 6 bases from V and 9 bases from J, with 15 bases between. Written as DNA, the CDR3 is TGTGCCAGCAGCCCCTCAACAGACCTTTCACCCCTCCACTTT. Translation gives CASSPSTDLSPLHF.

DNA for the CDR3: TGTGCCAGCAGTTCCGGGACAGAAAATTCACCCCTCCACTTT. Amino acid sequence: CASSSGTENSPLHF. This rearrangement joins TRBV27 to TRBJ1-6, with 7 bases aligning to TRBD1. CDR3 size: 14 residues. Germline V gene lookup returns CDR1 MNHEY and CDR2 SMNVEV (reference sequence). Trimming cost V 4 bases and J 7 bases; bases outside gene matches: 4.

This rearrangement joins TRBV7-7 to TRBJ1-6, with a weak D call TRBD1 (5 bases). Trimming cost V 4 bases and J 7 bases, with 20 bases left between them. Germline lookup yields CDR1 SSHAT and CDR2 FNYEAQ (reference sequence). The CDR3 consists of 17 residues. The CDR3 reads CASSSPRGRDENSPLHF. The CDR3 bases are TGTGCCAGCAGCTCCCCCCGTGGGCGGGACGAAAATTCACCCCTCCACTTT.

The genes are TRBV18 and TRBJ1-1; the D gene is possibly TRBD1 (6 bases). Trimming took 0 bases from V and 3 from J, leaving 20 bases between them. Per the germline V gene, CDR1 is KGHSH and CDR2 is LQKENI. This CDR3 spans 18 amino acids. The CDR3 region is CASSPPIDRMYTDTEAFF. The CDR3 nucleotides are TGTGCCAGCTCACCACCGATCGACAGGATGTACACGGACACTGAAGCTTTCTTT.

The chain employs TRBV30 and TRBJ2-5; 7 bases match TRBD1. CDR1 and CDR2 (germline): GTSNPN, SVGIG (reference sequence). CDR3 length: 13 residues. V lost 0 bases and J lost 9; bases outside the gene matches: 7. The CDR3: CAWSVQGPEAQYF. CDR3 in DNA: TGTGCCTGGAGTGTACAGGGGCCCGAGGCCCAGTACTTC.

The CDR3 protein is CASSVSGGQETDTQYF. DNA for the CDR3: TGTGCCAGCAGCGTAAGCGGGGGGCAAGAGACAGATACGCAGTATTTT. The chain couples TRBV9 to TRBJ2-3; 9 bases are a match to TRBD2. CDR1 SGDLS and CDR2 YYNGEE come from the germline V gene. This CDR3 spans 16 amino acids. V dropped 1 base and J dropped 3; count of bases not matched to a gene: 6.

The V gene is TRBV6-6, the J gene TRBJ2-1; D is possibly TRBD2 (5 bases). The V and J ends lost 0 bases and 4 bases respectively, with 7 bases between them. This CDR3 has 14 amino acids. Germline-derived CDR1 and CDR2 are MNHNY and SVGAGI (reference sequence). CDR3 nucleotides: TGTGCCAGCAGTTACTCGAGGGTATACAATGAGCAGTTCTTC. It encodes CASSYSRVYNEQFF.

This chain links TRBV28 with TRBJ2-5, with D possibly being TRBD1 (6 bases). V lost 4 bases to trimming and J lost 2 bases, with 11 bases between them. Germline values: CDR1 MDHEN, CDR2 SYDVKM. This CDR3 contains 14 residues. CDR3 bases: TGTGCCAGCAGTTCCGGACAGACTCAAGAGACCCAGTACTTC. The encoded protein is CASSSGQTQETQYF.

The CDR3 DNA sequence: TGCGCCAGCAGCGCGACAGGGGGGGATGGCTACACCTTC. Residues: CASSATGGDGYTF. The chain carries TRBV5-1 and TRBJ1-2; 9 nucleotides line up with TRBD1. The trim removed 4 bases at V and 6 bases at J, leaving 4 bases unmatched. CDR3 length equals 13 residues. From germline, CDR1 is SGHRS and CDR2 YFSETQ.

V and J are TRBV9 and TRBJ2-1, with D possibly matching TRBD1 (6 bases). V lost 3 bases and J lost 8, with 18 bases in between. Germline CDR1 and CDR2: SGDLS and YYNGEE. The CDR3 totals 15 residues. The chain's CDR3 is CASSAPGAPGHEQFF. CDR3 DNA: TGTGCCAGCAGCGCCCCAGGGGCCCCAGGGCATGAGCAGTTCTTC.

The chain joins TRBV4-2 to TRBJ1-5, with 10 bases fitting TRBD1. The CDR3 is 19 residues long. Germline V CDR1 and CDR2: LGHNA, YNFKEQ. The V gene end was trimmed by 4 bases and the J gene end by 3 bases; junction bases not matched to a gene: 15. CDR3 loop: CASSRSGTGVENVNQPQHF. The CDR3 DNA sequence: TGTGCCAGCAGCCGATCCGGGACAGGGGTTGAGAATGTCAATCAGCCCCAGCATTTT.

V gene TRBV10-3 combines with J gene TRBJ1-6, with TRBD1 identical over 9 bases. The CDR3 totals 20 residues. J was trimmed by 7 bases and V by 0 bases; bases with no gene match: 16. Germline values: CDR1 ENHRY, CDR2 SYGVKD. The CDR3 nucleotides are TGTGCCATCAGTGAGTCAGCGGGACAGGGAAGATGGAGGGCAAATTCACCCCTCCACTTT. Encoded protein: CAISESAGQGRWRANSPLHF.

Here the CDR3 DNA reads TGTGCCAGCGGGGACAGCGGCAATCAGCCCCAGCATTTT. It yields the protein CASGDSGNQPQHF. The chain is built from TRBV7-9 and TRBJ1-5; 7 bases are a match to TRBD1. Trimming removed 8 bases from V and 2 bases from J; junction bases left unmatched: 3. Germline loops: CDR1 SEHNR, CDR2 FQNEAQ (reference sequence). CDR3 size: 13 residues.

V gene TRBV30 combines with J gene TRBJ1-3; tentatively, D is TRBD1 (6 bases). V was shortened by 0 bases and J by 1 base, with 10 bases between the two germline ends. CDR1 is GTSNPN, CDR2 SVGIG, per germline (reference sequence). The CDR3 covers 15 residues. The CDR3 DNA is TGTGCCTGGAGTGTACTGAGGGGGTCTGGAAACACCATATATTTT. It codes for CAWSVLRGSGNTIYF.

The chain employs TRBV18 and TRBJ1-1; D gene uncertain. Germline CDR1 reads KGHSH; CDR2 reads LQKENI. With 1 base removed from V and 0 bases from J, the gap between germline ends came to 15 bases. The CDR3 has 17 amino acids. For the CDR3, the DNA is TGTGCCAGCTCACCACGTCGTTCCAGTGAGGTGAACACTGAAGCTTTCTTT. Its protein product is CASSPRRSSEVNTEAFF.

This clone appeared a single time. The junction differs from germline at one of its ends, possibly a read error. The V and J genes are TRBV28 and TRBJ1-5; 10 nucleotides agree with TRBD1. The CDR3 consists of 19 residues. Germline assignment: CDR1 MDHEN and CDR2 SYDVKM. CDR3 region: CASSPVGTGVSYSSQPQHF. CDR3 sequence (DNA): TGTGCCAGCAGCCCAGTAGGGACAGGGGTCTCGTATAGCAGTCAGCCCCAGCATTTT.